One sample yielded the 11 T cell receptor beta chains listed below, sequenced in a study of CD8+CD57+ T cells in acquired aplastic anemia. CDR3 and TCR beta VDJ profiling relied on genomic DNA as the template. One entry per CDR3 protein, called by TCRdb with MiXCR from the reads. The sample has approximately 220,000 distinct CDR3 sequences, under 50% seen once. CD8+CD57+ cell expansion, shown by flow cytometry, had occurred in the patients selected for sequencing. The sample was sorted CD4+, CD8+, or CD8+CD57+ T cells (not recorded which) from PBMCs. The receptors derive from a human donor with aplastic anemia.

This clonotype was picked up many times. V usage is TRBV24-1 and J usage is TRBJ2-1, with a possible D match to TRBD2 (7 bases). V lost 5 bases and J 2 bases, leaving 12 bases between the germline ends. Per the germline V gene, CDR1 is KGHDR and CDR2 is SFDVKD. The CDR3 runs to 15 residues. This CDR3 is CATSVAGAPYNEQFF. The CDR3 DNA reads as TGTGCCACCAGTGTGGCGGGGGCCCCCTACAATGAGCAGTTCTTC.

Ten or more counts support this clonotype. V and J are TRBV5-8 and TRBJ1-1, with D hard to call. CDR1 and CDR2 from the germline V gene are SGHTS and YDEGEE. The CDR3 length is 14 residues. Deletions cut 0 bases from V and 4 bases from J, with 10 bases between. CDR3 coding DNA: TGTGCCAGCAGCTTGGTCGGGCGCCCCACTGAAGCTTTCTTT. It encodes CASSLVGRPTEAFF.

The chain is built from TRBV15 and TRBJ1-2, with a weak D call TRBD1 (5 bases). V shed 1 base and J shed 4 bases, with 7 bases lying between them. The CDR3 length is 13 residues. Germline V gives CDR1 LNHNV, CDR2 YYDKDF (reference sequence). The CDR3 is CATSRGGGYGYTF. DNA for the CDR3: TGTGCCACCAGCAGAGGCGGGGGCTATGGCTACACCTTC.

The CDR3 region has the DNA TGCGCCAGCAGCCAGTACGGGACCTCTGGAAACACCATATATTTT. This encodes CASSQYGTSGNTIYF. The chain uses TRBV5-1 and TRBJ1-3, with a weak D call TRBD1 (5 bases). V shed 4 bases and J shed 0 bases, with 11 bases lying between them. Germline CDR1 is SGHRS and CDR2 is YFSETQ. The length of the CDR3 is 15 residues.

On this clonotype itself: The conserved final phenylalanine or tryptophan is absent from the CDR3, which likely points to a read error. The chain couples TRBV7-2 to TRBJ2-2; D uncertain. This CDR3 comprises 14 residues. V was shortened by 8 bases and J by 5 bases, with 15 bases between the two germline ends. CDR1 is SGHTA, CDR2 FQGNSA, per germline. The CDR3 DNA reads TGTGCCAGCTCACCACCGTCGAGAACCGGGGAGCTGTTTTCT. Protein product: CASSPPSRTGELFS.

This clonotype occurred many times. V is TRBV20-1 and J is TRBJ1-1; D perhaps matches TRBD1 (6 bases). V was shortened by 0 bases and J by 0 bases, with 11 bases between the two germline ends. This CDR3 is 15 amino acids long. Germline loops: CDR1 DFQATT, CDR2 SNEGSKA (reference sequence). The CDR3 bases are TGCAGTGCTAGAGATGCCGACAGGCTGAACACTGAAGCTTTCTTT. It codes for CSARDADRLNTEAFF.

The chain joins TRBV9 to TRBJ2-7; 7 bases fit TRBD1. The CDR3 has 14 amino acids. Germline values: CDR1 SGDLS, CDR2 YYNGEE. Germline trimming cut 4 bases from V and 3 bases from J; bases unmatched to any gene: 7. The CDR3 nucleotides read TGTGCCAGCAGCTCCGGACAGGCGAGCTACGAGCAGTACTTC. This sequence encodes CASSSGQASYEQYF.

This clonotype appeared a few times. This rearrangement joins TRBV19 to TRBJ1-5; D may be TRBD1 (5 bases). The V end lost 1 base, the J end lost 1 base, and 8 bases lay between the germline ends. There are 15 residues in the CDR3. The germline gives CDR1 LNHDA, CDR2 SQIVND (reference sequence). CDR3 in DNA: TGTGCCAGTAGTATAGGGGGGGACAGCAATCAGCCCCAGCATTTT. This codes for CASSIGGDSNQPQHF.

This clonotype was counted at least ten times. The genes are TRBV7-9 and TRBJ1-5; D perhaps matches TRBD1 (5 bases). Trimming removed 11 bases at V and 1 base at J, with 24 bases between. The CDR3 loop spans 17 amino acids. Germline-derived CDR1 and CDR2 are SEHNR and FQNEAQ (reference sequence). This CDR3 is CAGDALPGKGSNQPQHF. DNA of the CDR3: TGTGCCGGAGACGCCCTTCCGGGAAAGGGGAGCAATCAGCCCCAGCATTTT.

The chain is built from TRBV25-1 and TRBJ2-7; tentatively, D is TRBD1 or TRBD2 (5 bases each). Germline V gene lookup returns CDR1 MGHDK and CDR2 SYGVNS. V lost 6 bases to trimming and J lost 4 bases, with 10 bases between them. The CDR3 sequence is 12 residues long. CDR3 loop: CASRGREYEQYF. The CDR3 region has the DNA TGTGCCAGCAGGGGACGGGAATACGAGCAGTACTTC.

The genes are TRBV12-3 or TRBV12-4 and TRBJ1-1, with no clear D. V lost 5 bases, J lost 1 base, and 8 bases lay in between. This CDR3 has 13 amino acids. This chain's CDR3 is CASSRGRNTEAFF. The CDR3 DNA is TGTGCCAGCAGTCGCGGACGGAACACTGAAGCTTTCTTT.